This note documents a single TCR beta chain sequence. Its antigen is currently unknown. The data originate from a study of PD-L1 blockade in urothelial cancer. In the study overall: Prior exposure to chemotherapy in patients amounted to 0 to 3 regimens received. Median T cell yield per blood sample was 141,255 cells. Study conclusions and caveats: In blood at 3 weeks, tumor-associated clones expanded more among patients with durable benefit.

Some clones are missing from TCRdb's copy, which holds only in-frame ones; the method was immunoSEQ multiplex PCR. The sample consists of fewer than 40,000 clones, around 90% of them appearing once. Individual patients had between 1 and 8 samples, taken pretreatment and on-treatment. This receptor was obtained from a man between 70 and 80 years old with urothelial cancer. The specimen comprised PBMCs, sampled around atezolizumab (anti-PD-L1) treatment.

This CDR3 is CASNAREGTQYF. The CDR3 nucleotides read TGTGCCAGCAACGCGCGGGAGGGCACCCAGTACTTC. The chain recombines TRBV2 with TRBJ2-5; 9 nucleotides line up with TRBD2. The CDR3 extends over 12 amino acids. CDR1 and CDR2 from the germline V gene are SNHLY and FYNNEI. The junction had 5 bases not matched to a gene; V was cut back by 7 bases and J by 8 bases.